Sequencing of this TCR beta chain was carried out in a study of OX40 agonist ivuxolimab in advanced cancers. The repertoire was sequenced with immunoSEQ multiplex PCR; TCRdb's copy has only in-frame clones and lacks some. The data show around 53,000 clones, around four fifths seen once. V shed 6 bases and J shed 5 bases, with 12 bases lying between them. The CDR3 is 13 amino acids. The source of this sequence is an adult with an advanced solid tumor such as melanoma, head and neck, liver or kidney cancer. This material consisted of CD4+ or CD8+ T cells sorted from blood, taken in a trial of the OX40 agonist ivuxolimab. The V gene is TRBV6-7, the J gene TRBJ2-3; D call uncertain. TRBV6-7 is an ORF for which the function is uncertain. CDR3 DNA: TGTGCCAGCAGCCCCGGGTGGGGAGATACGCAGTATTTT. Translation: CASSPGWGDTQYF.